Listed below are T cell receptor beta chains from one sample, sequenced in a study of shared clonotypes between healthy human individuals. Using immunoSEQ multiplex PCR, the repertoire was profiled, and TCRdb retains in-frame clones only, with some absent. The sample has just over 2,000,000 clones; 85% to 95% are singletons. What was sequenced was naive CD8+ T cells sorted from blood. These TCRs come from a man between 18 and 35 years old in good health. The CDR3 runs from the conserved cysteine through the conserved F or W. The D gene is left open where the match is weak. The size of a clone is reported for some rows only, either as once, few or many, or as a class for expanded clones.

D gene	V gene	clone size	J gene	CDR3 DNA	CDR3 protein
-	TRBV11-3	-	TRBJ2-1	TGTGCCAGCAGTCCCGAGGGGGGGAGAGGGAATGAGCAGTTCTTC	CASSPEGGRGNEQFF
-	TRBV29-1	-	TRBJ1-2	TGCAGCGTTGAAGAGTGGGTCGGGAGCCACTATGGCTACACCTTC	CSVEEWVGSHYGYTF
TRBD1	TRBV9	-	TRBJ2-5	TGTGCCAGCAGCGTCGGGACAGCACAAGAGACCCAGTACTTC	CASSVGTAQETQYF
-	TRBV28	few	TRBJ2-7	TGTGCCAGCAGTTTAGAGGTTGGGCAGGGTCTCCCCTACGAGCAGTACTTC	CASSLEVGQGLPYEQYF
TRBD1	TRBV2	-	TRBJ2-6	TGTGCCAGCAGCCGGACAGGGGCCTCTCTGGTTGCCAACGTCCTGACTTTC	CASSRTGASLVANVLTF
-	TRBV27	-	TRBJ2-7	TGTGCCAGCAGTCTGACAAGTTCCTACGAGCAGTACTTC	CASSLTSSYEQYF
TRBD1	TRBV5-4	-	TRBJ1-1	TGTGCCAGCAGACCGGCAGGGGGGAACACTGAAGCTTTCTTT	CASRPAGGNTEAFF
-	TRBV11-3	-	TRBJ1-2	TGTGCCAGCAGCCAAACGGGGGGGACACACTATGGCTACACCTTC	CASSQTGGTHYGYTF
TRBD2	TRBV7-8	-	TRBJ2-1	TGTGCCAGCAGCCCCGGACTAGCGGGGAAGAACAATGAGCAGTTCTTC	CASSPGLAGKNNEQFF
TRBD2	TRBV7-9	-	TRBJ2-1	TGTGCCAGCAGCTTGGTAGCGGGAGACCTCTCCTACAATGAGCAGTTCTTC	CASSLVAGDLSYNEQFF
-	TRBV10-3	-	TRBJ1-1	TGTGCCATCAGTGAGCCCAGACTCTCGAGGACTGAAGCTTTCTTT	CAISEPRLSRTEAFF
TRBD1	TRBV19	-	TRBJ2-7	TGTGCCAGTAGCTTCCTAGACAGGGTCTACGAGCAGTACTTC	CASSFLDRVYEQYF
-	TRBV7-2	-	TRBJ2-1	TGTGCCAGCAGCCTGGACTCAAACAATGAGCAGTTCTTC	CASSLDSNNEQFF
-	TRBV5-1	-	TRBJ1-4	TGCGCCAGCAGCTTGGTCCAGGGCAACGAAAAACTGTTTTTT	CASSLVQGNEKLFF
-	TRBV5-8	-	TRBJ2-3	TGTGCCAGCAGCTTGGTTAGCTACACAGATACGCAGTATTTT	CASSLVSYTDTQYF
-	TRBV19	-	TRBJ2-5	TGTGCCAGTAGTATTTGGACAGAAGAGACCCAGTACTTC	CASSIWTEETQYF
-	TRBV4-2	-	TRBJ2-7	TGTGCCAGCAGCCAAGATGTATGGGACGAGCAGTACTTC	CASSQDVWDEQYF
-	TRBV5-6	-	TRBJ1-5	TGTGCCAGCAGCTTCCAGGGCAGTCAGCCCCAGCATTTT	CASSFQGSQPQHF
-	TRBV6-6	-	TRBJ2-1	TGTGCCAGCAGTTACGGCGCGAATCCGCAGTTCTTC	CASSYGANPQFF
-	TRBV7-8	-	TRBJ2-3	TGTGCCAGCAGCTTAATGGCCTTAAGCACACTGTATTTT	CASSLMALSTLYF
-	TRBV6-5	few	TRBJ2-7	TGTGCCAGCAGTTACTTACCGGGACGGAACTACGAGCAGTACTTC	CASSYLPGRNYEQYF
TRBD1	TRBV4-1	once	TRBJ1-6	TGCGCCAGCAGCCAAGACTCAGGGGGTCCTAATTCACCCCTCCACTTT	CASSQDSGGPNSPLHF
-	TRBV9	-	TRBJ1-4	TGTGCCAGCAGCGTAGGTGGGGTTGCTAATGAAAAACTGTTTTTT	CASSVGGVANEKLFF
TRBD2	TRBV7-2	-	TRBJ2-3	TGTGCCAGCAGCTCATTGTCCCCGGGACTAGCGGCTAGCACAGATACGCAGTATTTT	CASSSLSPGLAASTDTQYF
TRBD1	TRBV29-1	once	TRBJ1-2	TGCAGCGTGGTGACAGGGCGCGACTATGGCTACACCTTC	CSVVTGRDYGYTF
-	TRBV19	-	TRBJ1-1	TGTGCCAGTAGTATTGTGGGGGCTATGAACACTGAAGCTTTCTTT	CASSIVGAMNTEAFF
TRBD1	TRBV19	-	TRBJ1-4	TGTGCCAGTAGTCCCGGGACAGGGGATGAAAAACTGTTTTTT	CASSPGTGDEKLFF
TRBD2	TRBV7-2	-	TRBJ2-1	TGTGCCAGCAGGTCTCTAGCGGGAGGTAGGGACAATGAGCAGTTCTTC	CASRSLAGGRDNEQFF
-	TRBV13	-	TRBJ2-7	TGTGCCAGCAGCTTACAGGGGAAGGCCGAGCAGTACTTC	CASSLQGKAEQYF
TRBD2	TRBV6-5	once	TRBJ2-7	TGTGCCAGCTTCCTAGCGGGTACCTACGAGCAGTACTTC	CASFLAGTYEQYF
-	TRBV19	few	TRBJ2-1	TGTGCCAGTAGAGGGGGGTACAATGAGCAGTTCTTC	CASRGGYNEQFF
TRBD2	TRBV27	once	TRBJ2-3	TGTGCCAGCAGTTTAGGGCTAGCGGGGATAAGCACAGATACGCAGTATTTT	CASSLGLAGISTDTQYF
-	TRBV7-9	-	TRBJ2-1	TGTGCCAGCAGCTTACCTAGCTCCTACAATGAGCAGTTCTTC	CASSLPSSYNEQFF
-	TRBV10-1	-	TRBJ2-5	TGCGCCAGCAGTGAGGACCAGAAACGAGAGACCCAGTACTTC	CASSEDQKRETQYF
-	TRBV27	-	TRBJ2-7	TGTGCCAGCAGTTTAGGCGGGATGAGCTCCTACGAGCAGTACTTC	CASSLGGMSSYEQYF
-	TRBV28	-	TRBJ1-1	TGTGCCAGCAGTTCAACTATGAACACTGAAGCTTTCTTT	CASSSTMNTEAFF
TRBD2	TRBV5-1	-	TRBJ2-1	TGCGCCAGCAGCGGAGCGGGAGGGCCGGGCAATGAGCAGTTCTTC	CASSGAGGPGNEQFF
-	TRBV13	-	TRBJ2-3	TGTGCCAGCAGCTCCCAGACGGGCTCAGATACGCAGTATTTT	CASSSQTGSDTQYF
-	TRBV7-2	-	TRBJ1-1	TGTGCCAGCAGCTTTGACACTGAAGCTTTCTTT	CASSFDTEAFF
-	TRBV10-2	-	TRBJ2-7	TGCGCCAGCAGTGATGGAGGGGGGCGGGAAGGTTGGTACGAGCAGTACTTC	CASSDGGGREGWYEQYF
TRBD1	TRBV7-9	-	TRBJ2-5	TGTGCCAGCAGCCTCCGGGACAGGGGTAAGGGAGAGACCCAGTACTTC	CASSLRDRGKGETQYF
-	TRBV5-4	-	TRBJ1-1	TGTGCCAGCAGCTTTAGTATGGTTAGGGGCGCGATGAACACTGAAGCTTTCTTT	CASSFSMVRGAMNTEAFF
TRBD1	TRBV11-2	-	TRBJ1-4	TGTGCCAGCAGCTTCTTAGGGTGGGACAGTAATGAAAAACTGTTTTTT	CASSFLGWDSNEKLFF
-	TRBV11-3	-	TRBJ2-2	TGTGCCAGCCAGGGGACCGGGGAGCTGTTTTTT	CASQGTGELFF
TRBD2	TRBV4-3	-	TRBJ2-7	TGCGCCAGCAGCCAAGACCCCGGGACTAGCTTCCCCCACGACTTC	CASSQDPGTSFPHDF
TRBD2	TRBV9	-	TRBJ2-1	TGTGCCAGCAGCGGGTGGGAGGGGACTAGCGGGAGGTATGAGCAGTTCTTC	CASSGWEGTSGRYEQFF
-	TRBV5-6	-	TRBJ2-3	TGTGCCAGCAGCTTTGAGGGAAGCACAGATACGCAGTATTTT	CASSFEGSTDTQYF
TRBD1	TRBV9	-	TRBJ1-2	TGTGCCAGCAGCGTAGTGGGGACAGGGGTTGGCGGCTACACCTTC	CASSVVGTGVGGYTF
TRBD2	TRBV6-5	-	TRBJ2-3	TGTGCCAGCAGCTATGTAGCGGGGGGGCCAGATACGCAGTATTTT	CASSYVAGGPDTQYF
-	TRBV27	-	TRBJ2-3	TGTGCCAGCAGTCCGAATCCAGGGACAGATACGCAGTATTTT	CASSPNPGTDTQYF